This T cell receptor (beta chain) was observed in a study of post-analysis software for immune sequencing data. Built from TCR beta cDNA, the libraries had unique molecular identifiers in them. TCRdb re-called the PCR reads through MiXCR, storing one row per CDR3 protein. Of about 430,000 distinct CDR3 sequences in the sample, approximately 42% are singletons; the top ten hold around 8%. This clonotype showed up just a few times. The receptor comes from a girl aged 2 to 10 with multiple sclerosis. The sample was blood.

In nucleotides, the CDR3 is TGTGCCATCGGGTGGACAGGAGCCTACGAGCAGTACTTC. Amino acid sequence: CAIGWTGAYEQYF. The gene calls are TRBV10-3 and TRBJ2-7; TRBD1 aligns across 7 bases. The CDR3 spans 13 residues. With V trimmed by 8 bases and J by 2 bases, 6 bases remained unmatched. CDR1 ENHRY and CDR2 SYGVKD come from the germline V gene.